This section outlines one TCR beta chain sequence together with its context. Antigen unknown. The V end was cut by 3 bases, the J end by 12 bases, with 14 bases between. The CDR3 extends over 12 amino acids. This entry belongs to a study of identical twins' blood T cells. Study-level findings and limits: Top TCRbeta clonotypes were shared more with twin than unrelated donors.

From the 5' RACE reads, TCRdb called clonotypes with MiXCR, one entry per CDR3 protein. The sample lists 400,000 or so distinct CDR3 sequences, 25% to 35% occurring once. J is TRBJ1-2 and V is TRBV12-3 or TRBV12-4, with D perhaps matching TRBD1 (6 bases). This TCR was recovered from a woman aged 18-55 years in good health. Input material: PBMCs. In DNA form, the CDR3 reads TGTGCCAGCAGTTTTGGCCAGGGGAAGGACACCTTC. Translation: CASSFGQGKDTF.